One and the same sample provided the 10 T cell receptor beta chains below, sequenced in a study of T cells in Graves' hyperthyroidism and ophthalmopathy. TCR beta CDR3 regions were amplified from RNA transcripts. TCR CDR3 underwent first-round RT-PCR with the HTBI primer set. Each CDR3 protein is one row after TCRdb ran MiXCR on the multiplex PCR reads. The sample comprises about 250,000 distinct CDR3 sequences, 24% of which are singletons, and around 32% rests with the top ten. The specimen was blood. The receptor source for this set is a woman aged 40 to 50 with Graves' ophthalmopathy.

To note about this clonotype: At one end, the junction sequence differs from germline, possibly due to a read error. This chain uses TRBV12-3 or TRBV12-4 with TRBJ2-7; 8 bases align to TRBD1. The CDR3 has 15 amino acids. CDR3 sequence reads: CASSLWAGGSYEQYF. Here the CDR3 DNA reads TGTGCCAGCAGTTTATGGGCAGGGGGCTCCTATGAGCAGTACTTC.

The J gene is TRBJ2-7, the V gene TRBV6-1; 8 bases align to TRBD1. The CDR3 length is 17 residues. Trimming at V came to 6 bases and at J to 3 bases, leaving 16 bases not matched to a gene. CDR1 MNHNS and CDR2 SASEGT come from the germline V gene. This chain's CDR3 is CASSTEAGTGPRYEQYF. CDR3 DNA sequence: TGTGCCAGCAGCACCGAAGCTGGGACAGGACCACGCTACGAGCAGTACTTC.

This clonotype was seen at least ten times. V is TRBV6-1 and J is TRBJ1-1, with TRBD1 as a possible D gene (6 bases). This CDR3 region has 15 residues. V shed 7 bases and J shed 6 bases, with 21 bases lying between them. Germline-derived CDR1 and CDR2 are MNHNS and SASEGT. CDR3 nucleotide sequence: TGTGCCAGCATTCCCCACGAGGGGGGCTTATCTGAAGCTTTCTTT. Protein sequence: CASIPHEGGLSEAFF.

This clonotype was recorded many times. This rearrangement joins TRBV6-1 to TRBJ1-5; D not resolved. Germline CDR1 MNHNS, CDR2 SASEGT. Trimming removed 2 bases at V and 6 bases at J, with 11 bases between. The CDR3 is 14 residues long. CDR3 amino acids: CASSEHTGAQPQHF. The DNA for the CDR3 is TGTGCCAGCAGTGAACACACGGGAGCTCAGCCCCAGCATTTT.

This clonotype turned up a few times. This may come from a read error, since a much larger clone is one base off. The V gene is TRBV28, the J gene TRBJ1-5; D ambiguous. TRBJ2-3 matches the DNA end more closely, so the J call is doubtful. The CDR3 covers 14 residues. Germline V gene sequence: CDR1 MDHEN, CDR2 SYDVKM. CDR3 nucleotides: TGTGCCAGCAGACCCTCGGTGTTCAATCAGCCCCAGTATTTT. Protein: CASRPSVFNQPQYF.

The chain couples TRBV6-4 to TRBJ1-1; perhaps TRBD1 as D (5 bases). The CDR3 loop spans 12 amino acids. Deletions cut 7 bases from V and 4 bases from J, with 10 bases between. From germline, CDR1 is MRHNA and CDR2 SNTAGT. The CDR3 reads CASTRGVTEAFF. Here the CDR3 DNA reads TGTGCCAGCACCCGGGGGGTCACTGAAGCTTTCTTT.

V and J are TRBV6-5 and TRBJ2-7, with 12 bases matching TRBD1. Germline assignment: CDR1 MNHEY and CDR2 SVGAGI. Unmatched junction bases numbered 9, after V lost 5 bases and J lost 4 bases. The CDR3 is made up of 16 amino acids. The CDR3 sequence is CASSNPGQGAWYEQYF. The CDR3 nucleotides read TGTGCCAGCAGTAACCCGGGACAGGGGGCCTGGTACGAGCAGTACTTC.

This clonotype showed up many times. CDR3 nucleotide sequence: TGCGCCAGCAGCTCGACAGGGGTCCCTACCTACGAGCAGTACTTC. Amino acid sequence: CASSSTGVPTYEQYF. The gene calls are TRBV5-1 and TRBJ2-7; TRBD1 matches 8 bases. This CDR3 spans 15 amino acids. The trim removed 3 bases at V and 2 bases at J, leaving 7 bases unmatched. Germline V gene sequence: CDR1 SGHRS, CDR2 YFSETQ.

Worth noting for this clonotype: This may be a read error, as it is one base from a much larger clone. The chain recombines TRBV7-9 with TRBJ2-2; D is possibly TRBD1 (5 bases). Germline V gene data show CDR1 as SEHNR and CDR2 as FQNEAQ (reference sequence). This CDR3 is 15 amino acids long. CDR3 DNA: TGTGCCGGCAGCTTAAATCCCGGACACGCCGGGGAGCTGTTTTTT. Translated, it gives CAGSLNPGHAGELFF.

The rearrangement joins TRBV2 to TRBJ2-2; a possible D gene is TRBD2 (6 bases). The CDR3 sequence is 13 residues long. Germline assignment: CDR1 SNHLY and CDR2 FYNNEI. V was pared by 4 bases and J by 7 bases, with 10 bases between. CDR3 amino acids: CASSALANGELFF. CDR3 sequence (DNA): TGTGCCAGCAGTGCACTAGCAAACGGGGAGCTGTTTTTT.